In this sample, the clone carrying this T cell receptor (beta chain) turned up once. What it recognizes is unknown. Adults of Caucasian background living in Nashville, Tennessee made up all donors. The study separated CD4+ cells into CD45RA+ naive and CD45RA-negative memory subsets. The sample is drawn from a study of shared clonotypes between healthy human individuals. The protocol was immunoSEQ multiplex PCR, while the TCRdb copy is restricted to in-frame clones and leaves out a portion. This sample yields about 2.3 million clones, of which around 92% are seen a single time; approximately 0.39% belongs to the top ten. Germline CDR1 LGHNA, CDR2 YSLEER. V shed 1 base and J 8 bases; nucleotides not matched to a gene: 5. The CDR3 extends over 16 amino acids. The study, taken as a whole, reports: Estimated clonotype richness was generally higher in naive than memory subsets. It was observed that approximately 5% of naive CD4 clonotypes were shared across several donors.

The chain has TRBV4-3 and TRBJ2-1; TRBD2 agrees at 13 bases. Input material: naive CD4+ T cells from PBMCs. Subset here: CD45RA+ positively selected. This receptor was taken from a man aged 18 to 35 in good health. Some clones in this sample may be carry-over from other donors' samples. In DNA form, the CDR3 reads TGCGCCAGCAGCCAAGGGACTAGCGGGAGTAATGATGAGCAGTTCTTC. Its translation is CASSQGTSGSNDEQFF.